A selection of T cell receptor beta chains follows, all from one sample in a study of T cell responses to AZD1222 COVID-19 vaccine. Here immunoSEQ multiplex PCR was the method, and the copy in TCRdb shows in-frame clones only, minus some. The table lists some 96,000 clones, about 81% of them singletons, with around 14% in the top ten. This specimen was peripheral blood, taken 28 days after the second AZD1222 dose. These receptor sequences come from an adult who received the AZD1222 COVID-19 vaccine. The CDR3 runs from the conserved cysteine through the conserved F or W. A D gene is named only where the DNA matches it firmly. Size is stated for part of the rows, as once, few or many counts, or as a class when the clone is expanded.

d_gene	abundance	v_gene	j_gene	CDR3aa	CDR3nt
.	.	TRBV5-1	TRBJ1-2	CASSTGNDYGYTF	TGCGCCAGCAGCACCGGGAACGACTATGGCTACACCTTC
.	.	TRBV2	TRBJ1-1	CASSFRDVNTEAFF	TGTGCCAGCAGCTTCAGGGACGTGAACACTGAAGCTTTCTTT
.	.	TRBV5-1	TRBJ2-5	CASSLVPSFQETQYF	TGCGCCAGCAGCTTGGTGCCTAGCTTCCAAGAGACCCAGTACTTC
TRBD1	.	TRBV5-4	TRBJ2-5	CASSLQGEETQYF	TGTGCCAGCAGCTTACAGGGGGAGGAGACCCAGTACTTC
.	.	TRBV5-4	TRBJ1-1	CASSLAGGYEAFF	TGTGCCAGCAGCTTGGCCGGTGGATATGAAGCTTTCTTT
.	.	TRBV7-6	TRBJ2-1	CASSQPRRGIGNEQFF	TGTGCCAGCAGCCAACCGCGAAGGGGCATCGGCAATGAGCAGTTCTTC
.	.	TRBV28	TRBJ1-2	CASRLASFGYTF	TGTGCCAGCCGGTTAGCCTCGTTTGGCTACACCTTC
.	.	TRBV5-1	TRBJ1-2	CASSLDRTDGYTF	TGCGCCAGCAGCTTGGACCGGACAGATGGCTACACCTTC
.	.	TRBV3-1/TRBV3-2	TRBJ2-7	CASSQDTGPGEQYF	TGTGCCAGCAGCCAAGATACAGGTCCGGGCGAGCAGTACTTC
.	.	TRBV10-3	TRBJ1-6	CAISEPDLTSPLHF	TGTGCCATCAGTGAGCCGGACCTCACTTCACCCCTCCACTTT
.	.	TRBV4-3	TRBJ1-2	CASSQDQAVSSYGYTF	TGCGCCAGCAGCCAAGATCAGGCGGTTAGTAGCTATGGCTACACCTTC
.	.	TRBV30	TRBJ2-1	CAWSVGKAGQFF	TGTGCCTGGAGTGTAGGGAAGGCAGGGCAGTTCTTC
TRBD1	.	TRBV11-2	TRBJ2-3	CASSFTSGQGTDTQYF	TGTGCCAGCAGCTTCACTTCGGGACAGGGCACAGATACGCAGTATTTT
TRBD1	.	TRBV7-9	TRBJ1-5	CASSPGQGNQPQHF	TGTGCCAGCAGTCCAGGACAGGGCAATCAGCCCCAGCATTTT
.	once	TRBV5-1	TRBJ1-4	CASTPGTWDEKLFF	TGCGCCAGCACCCCAGGTACCTGGGATGAAAAACTGTTTTTT
.	.	TRBV2	TRBJ1-1	CASSERGGAFF	TGTGCCAGCAGTGAAAGGGGAGGAGCTTTCTTT
TRBD1	.	TRBV20-1	TRBJ1-1	CSASAPAGGNTEAFF	TGCAGTGCTAGTGCCCCGGCAGGGGGCAACACTGAAGCTTTCTTT
TRBD1	.	TRBV4-1	TRBJ1-2	CASSQDPGQGFGYTF	TGCGCCAGCAGCCAAGATCCCGGACAGGGGTTTGGCTACACCTTC
.	.	TRBV28	TRBJ1-1	CASSSLVGGNTEAFF	TGTGCCAGCAGTTCCCTCGTCGGGGGGAACACTGAAGCTTTCTTT
.	.	TRBV14	TRBJ1-1	CASSPGRSTEAFF	TGTGCCAGCAGTCCGGGGAGGTCCACTGAAGCTTTCTTT
TRBD2	.	TRBV6-6	TRBJ2-3	CASTGGSDTQYF	TGTGCCAGCACGGGGGGGTCAGATACGCAGTATTTT
.	.	TRBV9	TRBJ2-7	CASSDRDSPYEQYF	TGTGCCAGCAGCGACCGGGACTCTCCCTACGAGCAGTACTTC
TRBD1	.	TRBV4-1	TRBJ1-2	CASSQVLRQGSYGYTF	TGCGCCAGCAGCCAAGTATTGAGACAGGGTTCTTATGGCTACACCTTC
.	.	TRBV11-1	TRBJ1-1	CASSLAVKTAGGAFF	TGTGCCAGCAGCTTAGCTGTTAAGACGGCTGGCGGTGCTTTCTTT
.	few	TRBV5-1	TRBJ1-4	CASGGSGTPAEKLFF	TGCGCCAGCGGAGGAAGTGGAACACCCGCTGAAAAACTGTTTTTT
TRBD1	.	TRBV9	TRBJ2-7	CASSPGQGNYEQYF	TGTGCCAGCAGCCCCGGACAGGGGAACTACGAGCAGTACTTC
.	.	TRBV29-1	TRBJ1-2	CSASRDLDSGYTF	TGCAGCGCCTCCCGGGATCTGGACTCTGGCTACACCTTC
TRBD1	.	TRBV5-1	TRBJ1-1	CASSLADRAAAEAFF	TGCGCCAGCAGCTTGGCCGACAGGGCGGCAGCTGAAGCTTTCTTT
TRBD2	.	TRBV19	TRBJ2-1	CASSIQRGGLNEQFF	TGTGCCAGTAGTATTCAGCGGGGGGGCCTCAATGAGCAGTTCTTC
.	.	TRBV6-5	TRBJ1-1	CASIILDIRTEAFF	TGTGCCAGCATTATACTGGACATCAGGACTGAAGCTTTCTTT
.	.	TRBV9	TRBJ1-1	CASSPGERWVTEAFF	TGTGCCAGCAGCCCAGGGGAGCGATGGGTGACTGAAGCTTTCTTT
.	.	TRBV2	TRBJ2-2	CASSGDINANTGELFF	TGTGCCAGCAGTGGCGACATTAACGCGAACACCGGGGAGCTGTTTTTT
TRBD1	.	TRBV18	TRBJ1-2	CASSRDDRVYGYTF	TGTGCCAGCTCTCGTGATGACAGGGTCTATGGCTACACCTTC
.	.	TRBV6-5	TRBJ2-1	CASSYGGSYNEQFF	TGTGCCAGCAGTTACGGGGGCTCCTACAATGAGCAGTTCTTC
.	.	TRBV7-6	TRBJ2-3	CASSPRGADTQYF	TGTGCCAGCAGCCCCCGGGGTGCAGATACGCAGTATTTT
TRBD1	.	TRBV7-3	TRBJ1-2	CASSLFDREDGYTF	TGTGCCAGCAGCTTATTCGACAGGGAGGATGGCTACACCTTC
.	.	TRBV27	TRBJ2-3	CASSLQSTDTQYF	TGTGCCAGCAGTTTACAAAGCACAGATACGCAGTATTTT
.	.	TRBV11-3	TRBJ2-7	CASSLKGEEQYF	TGTGCCAGCAGCCTCAAGGGGGAGGAGCAGTACTTC
.	.	TRBV6-5	TRBJ1-4	CASTREVVGEKLFF	TGTGCCAGCACCCGGGAGGTAGTTGGAGAAAAACTGTTTTTT
.	hyperexpanded	TRBV27	TRBJ1-6	CASSTQTGLYNSPLHF	TGTGCCAGCAGTACCCAAACAGGGCTCTATAATTCACCCCTCCACTTT
.	.	TRBV4-3	TRBJ2-7	CASSQAWEAYEQYF	TGCGCCAGCAGCCAAGCCTGGGAGGCCTACGAGCAGTACTTC
.	.	TRBV18	TRBJ1-6	CASSPPEDNSPLHF	TGTGCCAGCTCACCACCGGAAGATAATTCACCCCTCCACTTT
TRBD1	.	TRBV6-5	TRBJ1-1	CASRGVTGGDTEAFF	TGTGCCAGCAGGGGAGTGACAGGGGGCGACACTGAAGCTTTCTTT
.	once	TRBV11-3	TRBJ1-3	CASSFTAGNTIYF	TGTGCCAGCAGCTTTACGGCTGGAAACACCATATATTTT
TRBD2	.	TRBV28	TRBJ2-7	CASSPRGLADYEQYF	TGTGCCAGCAGTCCGCGGGGACTAGCGGACTACGAGCAGTACTTC
.	.	TRBV11-3	TRBJ2-7	CASSLVPTSSYEQYF	TGTGCCAGCAGCTTGGTTCCTACTAGCTCCTACGAGCAGTACTTC
.	.	TRBV5-1	TRBJ2-4	CASSLEYGLAKNIQYF	TGCGCCAGCAGCTTGGAATATGGATTAGCCAAAAACATTCAGTACTTC